This T cell receptor beta chain was captured in a study of blood T cell repertoires in COVID-19. Whole-study context: The cDNA or gDNA used as material had been derived from T cells, B-cell-depleted T cells, or PBMCs.

Seattle patients were enrolled while actively infected and followed longitudinally. In the authors' methods: By means of reference gene primer amplification, nucleated cell counts were estimated. TCRdb's table, derived via immunoSEQ multiplex PCR, lists solely in-frame clones and lacks some. V and J calls and clone size are copied from that table; D and trimming were computed from the DNA. The sample records 150,000 to 180,000 clones, about 83% being singletons. Germline-derived CDR1 and CDR2 are MNHEY and SVGAGI. The length of the CDR3 is 15 residues. V lost 0 bases to trimming and J lost 5 bases, with 11 bases between them.

This sequence joins TRBV6-5 and TRBJ2-1, with D maybe TRBD1 (5 bases). The origin of this receptor is a woman aged 55 to 70 with COVID-19, enrolled during active disease. Specimen: peripheral blood. The CDR3 coding sequence is TGTGCCAGCAGTTACTCGGGGCCCACACACAATGAGCAGTTCTTC. Translation: CASSYSGPTHNEQFF.